What follows is one T cell receptor (beta chain) and its context. Its antigen remains unidentified. The sequencing template was cDNA reverse transcribed from extracted RNA. Method: immunoSEQ multiplex PCR; TCRdb's copy keeps in-frame clones and lacks some. The table has roughly 110,000 clones, roughly three fifths seen once. The sample belongs to a study of CD8+ T cells in alopecia areata. At the level of the study: Using the percentage of affected scalp area, treated patients' severity was scored.

CDR3 length equals 16 residues. V lost 5 bases and J lost 6; bases outside the gene matches: 11. Germline CDR1 is SGHTA and CDR2 is FQGNSA. Treatment: oral pan-JAK inhibitor, 5-10 mg twice daily. Overall study findings and caveats: Scalp and blood samples kept many expanded lesional clones throughout tofacitinib. Scalp clonality and expanded CD8+ clones among the top 100 fell significantly with tofacitinib. Uncertainty remains about how baseline CD8+ expansion links to response, with one nonresponder.

The sample here was CD8+ T cells sorted from blood, taken at week 24, from a patient treated with tofacitinib. The V gene is TRBV7-2, the J gene TRBJ2-1, with 9 positions matching TRBD1. This receptor was taken from a human donor with alopecia areata. CDR3 sequence: CASSLVTGGFGNEQFF. The DNA of the CDR3 is TGTGCCAGCAGCCTCGTGACAGGGGGGTTTGGCAATGAGCAGTTCTTC.